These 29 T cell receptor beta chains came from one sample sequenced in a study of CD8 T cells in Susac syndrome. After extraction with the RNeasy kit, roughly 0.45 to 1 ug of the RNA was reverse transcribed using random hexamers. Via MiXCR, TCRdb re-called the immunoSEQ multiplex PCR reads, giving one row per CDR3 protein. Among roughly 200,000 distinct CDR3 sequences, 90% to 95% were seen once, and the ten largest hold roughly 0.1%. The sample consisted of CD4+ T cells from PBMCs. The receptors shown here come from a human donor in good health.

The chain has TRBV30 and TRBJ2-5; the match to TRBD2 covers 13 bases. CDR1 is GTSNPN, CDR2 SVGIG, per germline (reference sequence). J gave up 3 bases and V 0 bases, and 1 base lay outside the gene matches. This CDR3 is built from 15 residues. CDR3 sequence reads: CAWSVGTSGKETQYF. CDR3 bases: TGTGCCTGGAGTGTCGGGACTAGCGGGAAAGAGACCCAGTACTTC.

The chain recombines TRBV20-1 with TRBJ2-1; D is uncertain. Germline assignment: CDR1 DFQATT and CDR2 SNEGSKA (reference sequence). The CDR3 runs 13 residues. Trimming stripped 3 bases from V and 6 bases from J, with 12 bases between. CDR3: CSASSSGPNEQFF. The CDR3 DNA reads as TGCAGTGCTAGCTCTTCGGGTCCCAATGAGCAGTTCTTC.

The CDR3 loop is CASSGQGGGQETQYF. In nucleotides, the CDR3 is TGTGCCAGCAGCGGCCAGGGGGGAGGCCAAGAGACCCAGTACTTC. The chain carries TRBV7-3 and TRBJ2-5, with TRBD1 as a possible D gene (7 bases). The CDR3 is made up of 15 amino acids. Germline CDR1 SGHTA, CDR2 FQGTGA. Trimming shortened V by 5 bases and J by 1 base, and 14 bases separated the two germline ends. The full variable domain, its missing parts supplied by reference TRBV7-3 and TRBJ2-5, is GAGVSQTPSNKVTEKGKYVELRCDPISGHTALYWYRQSLGQGPEFLIYFQGTGAADDSGLPNDRFFAVRPEGSVSTLKIQRTERGDSAVYLCASSGQGGGQETQYFGPGTRLLVL.

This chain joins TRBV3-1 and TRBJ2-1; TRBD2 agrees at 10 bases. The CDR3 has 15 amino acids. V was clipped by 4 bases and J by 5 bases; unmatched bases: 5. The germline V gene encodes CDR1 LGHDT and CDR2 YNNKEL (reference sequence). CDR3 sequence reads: CASSPSSGGNNEQFF. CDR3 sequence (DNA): TGTGCCAGCAGCCCCTCTAGCGGGGGTAACAATGAGCAGTTCTTC.

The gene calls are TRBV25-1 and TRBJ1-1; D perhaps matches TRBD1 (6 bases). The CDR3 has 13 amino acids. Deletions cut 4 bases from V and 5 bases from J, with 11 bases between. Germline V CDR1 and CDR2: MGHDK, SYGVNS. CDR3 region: CASSGRGRTEAFF. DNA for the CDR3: TGTGCCAGCAGTGGGAGGGGGAGAACTGAAGCTTTCTTT.

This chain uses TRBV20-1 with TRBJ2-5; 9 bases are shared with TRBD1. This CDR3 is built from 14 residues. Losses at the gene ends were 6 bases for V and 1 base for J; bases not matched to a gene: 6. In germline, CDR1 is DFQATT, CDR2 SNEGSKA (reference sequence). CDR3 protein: CSAASGQGQETQYF. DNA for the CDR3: TGCAGTGCCGCGTCGGGACAGGGCCAAGAGACCCAGTACTTC.

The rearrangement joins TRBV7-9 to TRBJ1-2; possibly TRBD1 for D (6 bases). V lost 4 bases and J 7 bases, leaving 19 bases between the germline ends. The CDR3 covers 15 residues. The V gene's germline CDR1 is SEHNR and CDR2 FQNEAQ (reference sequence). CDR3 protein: CASSSILQGRSGYTF. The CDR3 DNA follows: TGTGCCAGCAGCTCCATCCTTCAGGGGAGGAGTGGCTACACCTTC.

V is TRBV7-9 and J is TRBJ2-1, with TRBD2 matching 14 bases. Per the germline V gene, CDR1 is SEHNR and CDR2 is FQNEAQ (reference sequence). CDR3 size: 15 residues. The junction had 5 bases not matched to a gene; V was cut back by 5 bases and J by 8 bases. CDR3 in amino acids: CASSPGTSGRDEQFF. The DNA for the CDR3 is TGTGCCAGCAGCCCCGGGACTAGCGGGAGAGATGAGCAGTTCTTC. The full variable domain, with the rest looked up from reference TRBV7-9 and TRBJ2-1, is DTGVSQNPRHKITKRGQNVTFRCDPISEHNRLYWYRQTLGQGPEFLTYFQNEAQLEKSRLLSDRFSAERPKGSFSTLEIQRTEQGDSAMYLCASSPGTSGRDEQFFGPGTRLTVL.

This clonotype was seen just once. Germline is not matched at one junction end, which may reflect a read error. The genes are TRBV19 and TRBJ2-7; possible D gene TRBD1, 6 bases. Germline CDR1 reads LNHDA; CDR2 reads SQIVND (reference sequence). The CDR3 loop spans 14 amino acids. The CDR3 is CASSTGFSSYEQYF. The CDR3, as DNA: TGTGCCAGCAGTACAGGGTTCAGCTCCTACGAGCAGTACTTC.

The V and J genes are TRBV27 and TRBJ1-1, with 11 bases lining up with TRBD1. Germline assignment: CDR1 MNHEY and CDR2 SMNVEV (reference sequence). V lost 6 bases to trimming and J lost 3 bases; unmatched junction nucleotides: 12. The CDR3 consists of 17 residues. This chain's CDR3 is CASSPPRDRGKDTEAFF. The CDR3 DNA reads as TGTGCCAGCAGCCCACCGCGGGACAGGGGGAAGGACACTGAAGCTTTCTTT.

CDR3 coding DNA: TGCAGCGTTGGTTCTACAGGGAAGGATCTTGGGCAGTTCTTC. Its protein is CSVGSTGKDLGQFF. The chain carries TRBV29-1 and TRBJ2-1; a possible D gene is TRBD1 (6 bases). CDR3 length equals 14 residues. The V and J ends lost 4 bases and 12 bases respectively, with 22 bases between them. Germline CDR1 and CDR2: SQVTM and ANQGSEA.

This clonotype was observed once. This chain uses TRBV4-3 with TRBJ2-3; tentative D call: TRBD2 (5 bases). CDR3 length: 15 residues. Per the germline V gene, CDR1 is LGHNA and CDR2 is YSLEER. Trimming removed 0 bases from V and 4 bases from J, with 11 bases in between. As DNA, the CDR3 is TGCGCCAGCAGCCAAGACGCGGGCGAGTCAGATACGCAGTATTTT. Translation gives CASSQDAGESDTQYF.

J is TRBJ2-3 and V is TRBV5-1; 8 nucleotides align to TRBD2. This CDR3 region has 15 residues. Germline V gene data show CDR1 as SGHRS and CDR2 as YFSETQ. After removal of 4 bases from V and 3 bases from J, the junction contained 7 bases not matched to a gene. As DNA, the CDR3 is TGCGCCAGCAGCCAACAAGCGGGAGAAACAGATACGCAGTATTTT. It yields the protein CASSQQAGETDTQYF.

CDR3 loop: CSVEAQGRGANVLTF. The CDR3 DNA is TGCAGCGTTGAAGCCCAAGGAAGGGGGGCCAACGTCCTGACTTTC. The gene calls are TRBV29-1 and TRBJ2-6; no firm D call. There are 15 residues in the CDR3. Trimming cost V 1 base and J 4 bases, with 11 bases left between them. Germline assignment: CDR1 SQVTM and CDR2 ANQGSEA. Based on the CDR3 plus reference TRBV29-1 and TRBJ2-6, the full variable domain is SAVISQKPSRDICQRGTSLTIQCQVDSQVTMMFWYRQQPGQSLTLIATANQGSEATYESGFVIDKFPISRPNLTFSTLTVSNMSPEDSSIYLCSVEAQGRGANVLTFGAGSRLTVL.

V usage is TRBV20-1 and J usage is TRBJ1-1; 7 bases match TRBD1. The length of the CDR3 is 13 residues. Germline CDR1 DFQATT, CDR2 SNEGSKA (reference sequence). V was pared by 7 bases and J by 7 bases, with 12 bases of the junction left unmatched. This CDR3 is CSVSPGGYIEAFF. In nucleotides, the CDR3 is TGCAGTGTTAGCCCAGGGGGGTATATTGAAGCTTTCTTT.

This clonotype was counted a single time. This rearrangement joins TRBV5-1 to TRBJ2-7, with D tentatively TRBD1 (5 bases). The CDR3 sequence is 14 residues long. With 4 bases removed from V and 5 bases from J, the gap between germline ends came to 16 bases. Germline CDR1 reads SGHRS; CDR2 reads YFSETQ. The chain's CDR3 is CASSITSQGDEQYF. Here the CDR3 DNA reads TGCGCCAGCAGCATCACGTCCCAAGGGGACGAGCAGTACTTC.

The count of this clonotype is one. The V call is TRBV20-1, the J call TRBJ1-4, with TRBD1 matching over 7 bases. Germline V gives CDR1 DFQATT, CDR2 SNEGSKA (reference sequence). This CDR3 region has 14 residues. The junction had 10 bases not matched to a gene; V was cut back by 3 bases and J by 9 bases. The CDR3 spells CSASQGGPTKKLFF. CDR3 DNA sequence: TGCAGTGCTAGCCAAGGGGGCCCTACCAAAAAACTGTTTTTT.

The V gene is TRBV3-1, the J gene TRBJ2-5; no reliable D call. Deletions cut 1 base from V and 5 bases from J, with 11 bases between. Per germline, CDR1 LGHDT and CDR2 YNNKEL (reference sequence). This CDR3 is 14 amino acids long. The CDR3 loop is CASSQGTRRETQYF. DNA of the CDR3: TGTGCCAGCAGCCAAGGAACGCGGCGGGAGACCCAGTACTTC.

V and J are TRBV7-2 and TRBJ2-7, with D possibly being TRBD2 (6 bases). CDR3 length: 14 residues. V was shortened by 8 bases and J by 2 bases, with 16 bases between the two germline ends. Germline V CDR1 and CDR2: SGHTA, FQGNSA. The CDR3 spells CASVLPSGAYEQYF. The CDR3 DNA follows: TGTGCCAGCGTGCTACCGTCGGGGGCCTACGAGCAGTACTTC. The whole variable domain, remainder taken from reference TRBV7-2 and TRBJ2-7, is GAGVSQSPSNKVTEKGKDVELRCDPISGHTALYWYRQSLGQGLEFLIYFQGNSAPDKSGLPSDRFSAERTGGSVSTLTIQRTQQEDSAVYLCASVLPSGAYEQYFGPGTRLTVT.

The DNA of the CDR3 is TGCAGTGCTCGCGCCTCGTTCAATCAGCCCCAGCATTTT. Protein product: CSARASFNQPQHF. The gene calls are TRBV20-1 and TRBJ1-5; the D is unclear. V was cut by 5 bases and J by 3 bases, with 11 bases left in between. CDR3 length: 13 residues. CDR1 is DFQATT, CDR2 SNEGSKA, per germline (reference sequence).

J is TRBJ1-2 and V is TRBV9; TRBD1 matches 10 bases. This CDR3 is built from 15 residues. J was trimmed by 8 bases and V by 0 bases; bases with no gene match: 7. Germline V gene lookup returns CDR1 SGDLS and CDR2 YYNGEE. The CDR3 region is CASSVGPPGQGGYTF. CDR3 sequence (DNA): TGTGCCAGCAGCGTAGGGCCCCCGGGACAGGGGGGCTACACCTTC.

The CDR3 loop is CASTLGLAATDTQYF. The CDR3 DNA follows: TGTGCCAGCACCCTGGGACTAGCGGCTACAGATACGCAGTATTTT. The V and J genes are TRBV12-3 or TRBV12-4 and TRBJ2-3; the match to TRBD2 covers 11 bases. V shed 7 bases and J 3 bases; nucleotides not matched to a gene: 6. This CDR3 comprises 15 residues.

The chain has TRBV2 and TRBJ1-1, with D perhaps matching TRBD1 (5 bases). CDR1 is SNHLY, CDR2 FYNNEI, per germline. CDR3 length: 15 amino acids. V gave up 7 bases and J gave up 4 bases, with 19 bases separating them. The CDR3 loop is CASMGSQGAGTEAFF. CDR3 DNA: TGTGCCAGCATGGGGTCACAAGGGGCGGGCACTGAAGCTTTCTTT.

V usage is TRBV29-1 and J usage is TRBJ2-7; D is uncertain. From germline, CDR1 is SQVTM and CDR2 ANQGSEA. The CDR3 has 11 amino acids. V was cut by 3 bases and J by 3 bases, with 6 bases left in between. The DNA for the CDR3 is TGCAGCGTTGAGCAGAACTACGAGCAGTACGTC. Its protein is CSVEQNYEQYV.

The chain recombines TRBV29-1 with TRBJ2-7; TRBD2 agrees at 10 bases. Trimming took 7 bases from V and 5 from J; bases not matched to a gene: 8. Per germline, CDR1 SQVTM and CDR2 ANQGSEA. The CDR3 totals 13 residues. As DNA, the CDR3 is TGCAGCGCCGTACTAGCGGGGCAAAACGAGCAGTACGTC. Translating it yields CSAVLAGQNEQYV.

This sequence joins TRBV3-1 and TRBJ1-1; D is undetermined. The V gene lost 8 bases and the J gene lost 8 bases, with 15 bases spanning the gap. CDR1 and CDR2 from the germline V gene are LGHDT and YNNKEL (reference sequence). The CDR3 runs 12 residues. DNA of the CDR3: TGTGCCAGCCGCAATCGAGTTCAGGAAGCTTTCTTT. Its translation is CASRNRVQEAFF.

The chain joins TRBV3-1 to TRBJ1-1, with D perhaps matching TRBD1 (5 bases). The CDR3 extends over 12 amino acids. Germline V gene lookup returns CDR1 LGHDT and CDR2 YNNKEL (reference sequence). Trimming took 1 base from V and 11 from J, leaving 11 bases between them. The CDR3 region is CASSQAGGDAFF. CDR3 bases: TGTGCCAGCAGCCAAGCGGGAGGGGACGCTTTCTTT.

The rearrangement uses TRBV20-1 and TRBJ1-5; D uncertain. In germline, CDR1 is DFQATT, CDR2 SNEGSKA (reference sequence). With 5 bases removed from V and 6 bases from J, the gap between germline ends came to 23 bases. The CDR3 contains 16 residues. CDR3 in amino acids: CSAQLGSRVPGQPQHF. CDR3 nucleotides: TGCAGTGCTCAGCTCGGCAGTCGGGTTCCTGGTCAGCCCCAGCATTTT.

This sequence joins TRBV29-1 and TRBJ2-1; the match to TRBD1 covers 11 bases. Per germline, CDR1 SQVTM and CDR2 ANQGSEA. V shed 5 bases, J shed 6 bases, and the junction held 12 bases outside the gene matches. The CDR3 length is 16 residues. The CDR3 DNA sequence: TGCAGCGTTCGAGGGAGTGCCGGGACAGGGGGCAATGAGCAGTTCTTC. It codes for CSVRGSAGTGGNEQFF.